This T cell receptor beta chain stems from a study of a mutant IDH1 vaccine in newly diagnosed glioma. Turning to the study itself: Patients arrived already treated with radiotherapy, temozolomide, or both, most having had both. In the visit schedule, V12 fell in week 35, while V13 fell in week 47. Findings and limits, study-wide: The study observed vaccine-induced immune responses in roughly 93% of patients.

Only in-frame clones appear in the TCRdb table, and some are missing; sequencing was by immunoSEQ multiplex PCR. The table shows roughly 86,000 clones, with about nine tenths occurring only once. CDR1 and CDR2 from the germline V gene are SQVTM and ANQGSEA. After removal of 7 bases from V and 0 bases from J, the junction contained 3 bases not matched to a gene. The CDR3 extends over 12 amino acids. About this clone itself: Its matching antigen is unknown.

The time point here: week 47, end of study. Each vaccine dose was 300 ug of mutant IDH1 20-mer peptide, with topical imiquimod. The material was PBMCs, obtained from a glioma patient whose treatment included an IDH1 peptide vaccine. The chain is built from TRBV29-1 and TRBJ2-7, with 7 bases matching TRBD1. The origin of this receptor is a woman in her forties or fifties with glioma. CDR3 in DNA: TGCAGCGGCCGGGACAGCTCCTACGAGCAGTACTTC. Translated, it gives CSGRDSSYEQYF.